The T cell receptor (beta chain) described here comes from a study of Graves' ophthalmopathy and Graves' hyperthyroidism. This clonotype was recorded at least ten times. RNA transcripts were the template, and TCR beta CDR3 regions were amplified from them. Second-round multiplex PCR followed a first-round RT-PCR using HTBI primers. A single record per CDR3 protein comes from TCRdb applying MiXCR to the multiplex PCR reads. Altogether nearly 400,000 distinct CDR3 sequences are present, roughly 18% being singletons, with the ten largest covering about 1.4%. Patients with other autoimmune diseases, uncontrolled infections, pregnancy or lactation were excluded. The source is a woman aged 18-29 years with Graves' ophthalmopathy. The source material was peripheral blood.

The CDR3 reads CASSYRQGGEQYF. The CDR3 DNA reads as TGTGCCAGCAGTTACAGACAGGGTGGCGAGCAGTACTTC. The chain carries TRBV6-5 and TRBJ2-7; 7 bases are a match to TRBD1. The CDR3 is made up of 13 amino acids. CDR1 is MNHEY, CDR2 SVGAGI, per germline. The trim removed 2 bases at V and 6 bases at J, leaving 4 bases unmatched.